Listed below are T cell receptor beta chains from one sample, sequenced in a study of T cells in Graves' hyperthyroidism and ophthalmopathy. One entry per CDR3 protein, called by TCRdb with MiXCR from the multiplex PCR reads. Of roughly 710,000 distinct CDR3 sequences listed, 30% to 40% are singletons. The sample was blood. The receptors derive from a woman in her forties with Graves' hyperthyroidism. The CDR3 runs from the conserved cysteine through the conserved F or W. Each record gives: D gene, clone size, J gene, V gene, CDR3 protein. D genes are given only for firm matches. Part of the rows lack a size; the others show once, few, many or a class for expanded clones.

d_gene: NA; abundance: NA; j_gene: TRBJ2-6; v_gene: TRBV19; CDR3aa: CASSMAGAAGANVLTF
d_gene: NA; abundance: many; j_gene: TRBJ1-4; v_gene: TRBV10-3; CDR3aa: CAISESRGGEEKLFF
d_gene: TRBD2; abundance: many; j_gene: TRBJ2-5; v_gene: TRBV7-2; CDR3aa: CASSLGGTSGSETQYF
d_gene: NA; abundance: few; j_gene: TRBJ2-7; v_gene: TRBV10-3; CDR3aa: CASSYEFSYEQYF
d_gene: NA; abundance: many; j_gene: TRBJ1-2; v_gene: TRBV15; CDR3aa: CATSPVSGSNYGYTF
d_gene: NA; abundance: NA; j_gene: TRBJ1-1; v_gene: TRBV7-3; CDR3aa: CASSLKAETEAFF
d_gene: TRBD1; abundance: NA; j_gene: TRBJ1-2; v_gene: TRBV11-2; CDR3aa: CASIRDSNPYGYTF
d_gene: NA; abundance: few; j_gene: TRBJ1-5; v_gene: TRBV19; CDR3aa: CASSIIPLQGNQPQHF
d_gene: NA; abundance: many; j_gene: TRBJ1-2; v_gene: TRBV24-1; CDR3aa: CATNPGGLGYTF
d_gene: TRBD1; abundance: NA; j_gene: TRBJ2-2; v_gene: TRBV11-2; CDR3aa: CASSLVPTGVHTGELFF
d_gene: NA; abundance: NA; j_gene: TRBJ2-7; v_gene: TRBV13; CDR3aa: CASSWPAGEQYF
d_gene: NA; abundance: many; j_gene: TRBJ1-5; v_gene: TRBV6-5; CDR3aa: CASSTTSQPQHF
d_gene: NA; abundance: few; j_gene: TRBJ1-1; v_gene: TRBV5-1; CDR3aa: CARSGGGVRNTEAFF
d_gene: NA; abundance: NA; j_gene: TRBJ2-5; v_gene: TRBV7-9; CDR3aa: CASSLSTLGETQYF
d_gene: TRBD1; abundance: many; j_gene: TRBJ1-2; v_gene: TRBV29-1; CDR3aa: CSITGARNYGYTF
d_gene: NA; abundance: many; j_gene: TRBJ2-5; v_gene: TRBV20-1; CDR3aa: CSASYGVVKTQYF
d_gene: TRBD2; abundance: NA; j_gene: TRBJ2-7; v_gene: TRBV10-2; CDR3aa: CASGGTSNEQYF